This T cell receptor beta chain was observed in a study of post-analysis software for immune sequencing data. Background on the study: Included among the disease courses, which were recorded for the cohort, were relapsing-remitting, secondary progressive and progressive-relapsing multiple sclerosis. Study conclusions and caveats: Patients showed TRBV5-6, TRBV5-1 and TRBV20-1 among five TRBV segments more frequent than in controls. There was significantly lower normalized Chao1 diversity in multiple sclerosis patients than in controls. Those samples that were prepared in the same batch co-clustered strongly by F measure.

As regards this clonotype: What it binds is not known.

J gave up 2 bases and V 3 bases, and 5 bases lay outside the gene matches. Germline V CDR1 and CDR2: SNHLY, FYNNEI. CDR3 size: 15 residues. Prepared libraries of TCR beta cDNA carried unique molecular identifiers. There were 1 to 10 million T cells, and around 460,000 cDNA molecules came from them. TCRdb used MiXCR to reprocess the PCR reads, holding one entry per CDR3 protein. Of 450,000 or so distinct CDR3 sequences in the sample, 40% to 55% were seen once. This clonotype originated in a girl aged 5-17 years with multiple sclerosis. The chain couples TRBV2 to TRBJ2-5; 8 positions agree with TRBD1. The sample comprised blood. The CDR3 protein is CASSDPRTGQETQYF. CDR3 bases: TGTGCCAGCAGTGACCCCCGGACAGGGCAAGAGACCCAGTACTTC.